These 22 T cell receptor beta chains share one sample of origin, sequenced in a study of beta chain features in type 1 diabetes. Expressed TCRB transcripts got sequenced, as all isolated RNA was reverse transcribed. Sequenced by immunoSEQ multiplex PCR; TCRdb stores in-frame clones only, minus some. Of 400,000 to 450,000 clones in the sample, approximately 14% were seen once. The sample consisted of naive CD4+ T cells from blood. Receptors originate from a man aged 25 to 40 in good health.

The chain employs TRBV5-4 and TRBJ2-4; D is possibly TRBD1 or TRBD2 (5 bases each). This CDR3 region has 15 residues. Between the trimmed V and J ends, which lost 0 bases and 3 bases, there was a span of 10 bases. Germline V gene data show CDR1 as SGHNT and CDR2 as YYREEE (reference sequence). DNA for the CDR3: TGTGCCAGCAGCTTGGTTGGGACGGACAAAAACATTCAGTACTTC. It yields the protein CASSLVGTDKNIQYF. The full variable domain, completed using reference TRBV5-4 and TRBJ2-4, is ETGVTQSPTHLIKTRGQQVTLRCSSQSGHNTVSWYQQALGQGPQFIFQYYREEENGRGNFPPRFSGLQFPNYSSELNVNALELDDSALYLCASSLVGTDKNIQYFGAGTRLSVL.

This clone was detected many times. This chain links TRBV7-9 with TRBJ2-1; 7 bases agree with TRBD2. Germline V gives CDR1 SEHNR, CDR2 FQNEAQ (reference sequence). Trimming at V came to 0 bases and at J to 0 bases, leaving 2 bases not matched to a gene. The CDR3 has 16 amino acids. The CDR3 region is CASSLAPGGSYNEQFF. DNA of the CDR3: TGTGCCAGCAGCTTAGCCCCGGGGGGCTCCTACAATGAGCAGTTCTTC.

This clone turned up a few times. The chain employs TRBV5-1 and TRBJ1-6, with TRBD1 matching 7 bases. Per the germline V gene, CDR1 is SGHRS and CDR2 is YFSETQ. The V segment lost 3 bases and the J segment 5 bases; nucleotides outside the gene matches: 8. This CDR3 contains 16 residues. The CDR3 loop reads CASSSAPGGNNSPLHF. As DNA, the CDR3 is TGCGCCAGCAGCTCTGCCCCAGGGGGAAATAATTCACCCCTCCACTTT.

This clone was found a few times. This rearrangement joins TRBV11-2 to TRBJ1-2; a possible D gene is TRBD1 (5 bases). The germline gives CDR1 SGHAT, CDR2 FQNNGV. V was clipped by 3 bases and J by 3 bases, with 8 bases between them. The CDR3 has 13 residues. The DNA for the CDR3 is TGTGCCAGCAGCTTTGACAGAGACTATGGCTACACCTTC. Translating it yields CASSFDRDYGYTF.

V is TRBV7-2 and J is TRBJ1-5, with D hard to call. CDR3 size: 15 residues. The germline V gene has CDR1 SGHTA and CDR2 FQGNSA. With 5 bases removed from V and 1 base from J, the gap between germline ends came to 12 bases. CDR3 region: CASSPARRSNQPQHF. CDR3 nucleotides: TGTGCCAGCAGCCCGGCTAGAAGGAGCAATCAGCCCCAGCATTTT.

Points on this clone: Within the sample, other DNA sequences also encode this same CDR3. The chain employs TRBV10-3 and TRBJ2-3; 13 positions agree with TRBD2. Trimming removed 6 bases from V and 4 bases from J; junction bases left unmatched: 4. CDR1 and CDR2 from the germline V gene are ENHRY and SYGVKD. The CDR3 totals 15 residues. The CDR3 protein is CAISILAGGSDTQYF. The CDR3 DNA reads TGTGCCATCAGCATACTAGCGGGGGGGTCAGATACGCAGTATTTT.

This clone was detected a few times. The chain carries TRBV25-1 and TRBJ2-3, with D unclear. The CDR3 is 15 amino acids. Germline V gene lookup returns CDR1 MGHDK and CDR2 SYGVNS. V dropped 4 bases and J dropped 1 base, with 12 bases sitting between them. The CDR3: CASSGFYGRTDTQYF. In nucleotides, the CDR3 is TGTGCCAGCAGTGGTTTTTACGGGCGCACAGATACGCAGTATTTT. The complete variable domain, with remaining parts taken from reference TRBV25-1 and TRBJ2-3, reads EADIYQTPRYLVIGTGKKITLECSQTMGHDKMYWYQQDPGMELHLIHYSYGVNSTEKGDLSSESTVSRIRTEHFPLTLESARPSHTSQYLCASSGFYGRTDTQYFGPGTRLTVL.

This clone has only a few counts. This sequence joins TRBV28 and TRBJ1-1; no clear D. Trimming stripped 6 bases from V and 0 bases from J, with 8 bases between. The CDR3 extends over 13 amino acids. CDR1 is MDHEN and CDR2 is SYDVKM in the germline V gene. The CDR3 coding sequence is TGTGCCAGCAGCCCCGGATTGAACACTGAAGCTTTCTTT. It is translated as CASSPGLNTEAFF.

This clone showed up just a few times. This chain joins TRBV29-1 and TRBJ1-1; 9 positions agree with TRBD1. The V gene end was trimmed by 7 bases and the J gene end by 0 bases; junction bases not matched to a gene: 18. The CDR3 contains 18 residues. Germline V gene data show CDR1 as SQVTM and CDR2 as ANQGSEA. The CDR3 DNA sequence: TGCAGCGCCACCGTTTTTAGACAGGGGGGCACTATGAACACTGAAGCTTTCTTT. Its protein is CSATVFRQGGTMNTEAFF.

The chain combines TRBV7-9 with TRBJ2-4, with D possibly being TRBD2 (6 bases). The germline V and J ends were trimmed by 0 bases and 1 base, with 16 bases remaining between them. CDR1 SEHNR and CDR2 FQNEAQ come from the germline V gene (reference sequence). There are 18 residues in the CDR3. CDR3 sequence (DNA): TGTGCCAGCAGCTTAGCCGGGGGTTCCCCAACCGCCAAAAACATTCAGTACTTC. Translating it yields CASSLAGGSPTAKNIQYF.

This clone was picked up one time. CDR3 region: CASSFLAGSTGELFF. CDR3 bases: TGTGCCAGCAGTTTCCTAGCGGGAAGCACCGGGGAGCTGTTTTTT. The chain recombines TRBV27 with TRBJ2-2; 9 nucleotides align to TRBD2. This CDR3 is 15 amino acids long. The germline gives CDR1 MNHEY, CDR2 SMNVEV (reference sequence). Trimming removed 3 bases from V and 4 bases from J; junction bases left unmatched: 3.

On this clone: At one of its ends the junction is not consistent with the germline gene, which may arise from a read error. The chain is built from TRBV10-3 and TRBJ2-3, with 8 bases lining up with TRBD2. The germline V gene encodes CDR1 ENHRY and CDR2 SYGVKD. The CDR3 has 13 amino acids. The CDR3 DNA reads as TGTGCCACCAGTAGCGGGGACGAAGATACGCAGTATTTT. It codes for CATSSGDEDTQYF.

The chain uses TRBV5-6 and TRBJ2-1, with 14 bases matching TRBD2. The CDR3 loop spans 14 amino acids. CDR1 is SGHDT and CDR2 is YYEEEE in the germline V gene. V lost 4 bases, J lost 9 bases, and 3 bases stayed unmatched. The chain's CDR3 is CASSQGLAGVEQFF. In nucleotides, the CDR3 is TGTGCCAGCAGCCAGGGACTAGCGGGAGTTGAGCAGTTCTTC.

This clone was seen a few times. The V and J genes are TRBV7-2 and TRBJ2-7, with TRBD2 matching over 10 bases. The germline CDR1 and CDR2 sequences are SGHTA and FQGNSA. The trim removed 5 bases at V and 0 bases at J, leaving 7 bases unmatched. The CDR3 contains 16 residues. The CDR3 nucleotides are TGTGCCAGCAGCGCCGGACTAGCGGCCTTCTCCTACGAGCAGTACTTC. Residues: CASSAGLAAFSYEQYF.

The rearrangement links TRBV12-5 to TRBJ2-6; D is possibly TRBD1 (5 bases). This CDR3 is 15 amino acids long. The V gene lost 5 bases and the J gene lost 2 bases, with 10 bases spanning the gap. Per germline, CDR1 LGHNT and CDR2 FRNRAP. CDR3 amino acids: CASGLWGTGANVLTF. The CDR3 DNA is TGTGCTAGTGGTCTGTGGGGCACTGGGGCCAACGTCCTGACTTTC.

This clone occurred a few times. A much bigger clone sits one base away, suggesting this may be a read error. Other nucleotide sequences from this sample produce the same CDR3. The chain recombines TRBV7-9 with TRBJ2-1, with D unresolved. The germline gives CDR1 SEHNR, CDR2 FQNEAQ (reference sequence). V was shortened by 5 bases and J by 4 bases, with 3 bases between the two germline ends. The CDR3 loop spans 11 amino acids. This CDR3 reads CASSPYNEQFF. In nucleotides, the CDR3 is TGTGCCAGCAGCCCGTACAATGAGCAGTTCTTC.

A few counts support this clone. The V and J genes are TRBV9 and TRBJ2-1; D may correspond to TRBD1 or TRBD2 (5 bases each). The CDR3 is 14 amino acids. From germline, CDR1 is SGDLS and CDR2 YYNGEE. The V gene lost 0 bases and the J gene lost 8 bases, with 12 bases spanning the gap. The CDR3 sequence: CASSVAGRGYEQFF. In DNA, the CDR3 is TGTGCCAGCAGCGTAGCGGGTCGGGGCTATGAGCAGTTCTTC.

The gene calls are TRBV30 and TRBJ1-1; D is uncertain. Per germline, CDR1 GTSNPN and CDR2 SVGIG (reference sequence). This CDR3 comprises 10 residues. The germline V and J ends were trimmed by 0 bases and 9 bases, with 5 bases remaining between them. CDR3 coding DNA: TGTGCCTGGAGTGTACCAAAAGCTTTCTTT. Encoded protein: CAWSVPKAFF.

This clone appeared a few times. CDR3 sequence (DNA): TGCGCCAGCAGCCCGGGATTGAGCGGCGGGAGGGCCTCAGATACGCAGTATTTT. Translation: CASSPGLSGGRASDTQYF. The chain recombines TRBV5-1 with TRBJ2-3; 9 positions agree with TRBD2. The CDR3 has 18 residues. The junction had 16 bases not matched to a gene; V was cut back by 4 bases and J by 4 bases. Germline V gene sequence: CDR1 SGHRS, CDR2 YFSETQ.

A few counts support this clone. The chain joins TRBV4-3 to TRBJ2-2; the match to TRBD1 covers 8 bases. Germline V gene lookup returns CDR1 LGHNA and CDR2 YSLEER. The V segment lost 3 bases and the J segment 1 base; nucleotides outside the gene matches: 7. The CDR3 loop spans 17 amino acids. The chain's CDR3 is CASSQAIGQGNTGELFF. The CDR3 DNA sequence: TGCGCCAGCAGCCAGGCCATCGGACAGGGGAACACCGGGGAGCTGTTTTTT.

The rearrangement joins TRBV7-9 to TRBJ2-7, with 9 bases matching TRBD2. This CDR3 is built from 13 residues. V lost 6 bases, J lost 2 bases, and 2 bases stayed unmatched. Germline CDR1 is SEHNR and CDR2 is FQNEAQ (reference sequence). This chain's CDR3 is CASRPSGAYEQYV. CDR3 nucleotides: TGTGCCAGCAGACCTAGCGGGGCCTACGAGCAGTACGTC.

V usage is TRBV30 and J usage is TRBJ2-3; 7 nucleotides agree with TRBD2. The ends lost 6 bases at V and 4 bases at J; junction bases unmatched: 13. Germline loops: CDR1 GTSNPN, CDR2 SVGIG (reference sequence). The CDR3 loop spans 15 amino acids. Here the CDR3 reads CACLATGGSPDTQYF. In DNA, the CDR3 is TGTGCCTGTTTGGCAACGGGCGGGAGCCCAGATACGCAGTATTTT.